The 17 T cell receptor beta chains below all came from one sample that was sequenced in a study of blood T cells in healthy people across ages (dated by TCRdb to about 2015). The library was built by means of 5' RACE. Sequencing used an Illumina HiSeq 2500. A second roughly 6 to 12 cycle PCR used a sample-barcoded 5' primer and a J-beta primer mix. The public reads were run again by TCRdb, first through fastp at Q25 and then through MiXCR, and only productive beta chains were kept. Each entry is one CDR3 protein sequence, shown with its most common DNA and genes. Across this sample there are 650,000 to 800,000 distinct CDR3 sequences, with under 65% seen only once. The ten most abundant clones make up around an eighth of the sample. Sequencing was performed on blood. Receptor source: a woman older than 75 in good health.

The V call is TRBV20-1, the J call TRBJ2-1; 9 positions match TRBD2. This CDR3 region has 16 residues. Germline CDR1 and CDR2: DFQATT and SNEGSKA (reference sequence). V was pared by 2 bases and J by 4 bases, with 9 bases of the junction left unmatched. In DNA, the CDR3 is TGCAGTGCTAGATCCCTTGAGCGGGGGGATTACAATGAGCAGTTCTTC. This gives the protein CSARSLERGDYNEQFF.

On this clonotype itself: A read error may be the cause here, since a much bigger clone is one base away. The chain carries TRBV12-3 or TRBV12-4 and TRBJ2-1; TRBD1 aligns across 9 bases. The CDR3 is 15 residues long. The CDR3 here is CASSPGQGSYNGQFF. The CDR3 DNA follows: TGTGCCAGCAGCCCCGGACAGGGGAGTTACAATGGGCAGTTCTTC.

This chain joins TRBV7-9 and TRBJ2-4, with TRBD1 matching 9 bases. The CDR3 runs 14 residues. V lost 5 bases to trimming and J lost 10 bases; unmatched junction nucleotides: 9. Germline V gene data show CDR1 as SEHNR and CDR2 as FQNEAQ (reference sequence). CDR3 DNA: TGTGCCAGCAGCCCCATACAGGGGGCGCGGATTCAGTACTTC. Translating it yields CASSPIQGARIQYF.

This clonotype was found a few times. This chain connects TRBV12-3 or TRBV12-4 to TRBJ1-2; D is perhaps TRBD1 (5 bases). The CDR3 has 12 amino acids. Deletions cut 5 bases from V and 6 bases from J, with 10 bases between. The CDR3 here is CASSRDGDGYTF. CDR3 DNA: TGTGCCAGCAGTCGGGACGGAGATGGCTACACCTTC.

Comments on this clonotype: This could be a read error, since a much larger clone is one nucleotide away. The CDR3 DNA reads as TGTGCCAGCAGGGGGGGTCGGACTAGCGGAAATGAGCAGTACTTC. Translation: CASRGGRTSGNEQYF. The genes are TRBV2 and TRBJ2-5; 10 nucleotides match TRBD2. This CDR3 is built from 15 residues. Germline CDR1 and CDR2: SNHLY and FYNNEI. Losses at the gene ends were 6 bases for V and 11 bases for J; bases not matched to a gene: 15.

This clonotype has just a few counts. V gene TRBV5-1 combines with J gene TRBJ2-5; possibly TRBD2 for D (6 bases). V lost 0 bases to trimming and J lost 2 bases, with 11 bases between them. In germline, CDR1 is SGHRS, CDR2 YFSETQ. CDR3 length: 15 residues. For the CDR3, the DNA is TGCGCCAGCAGCTTGGGCGGGAAGCTACAAGAGACCCAGTACTTC. Protein sequence: CASSLGGKLQETQYF.

The sample holds many counts of this clonotype. V gene TRBV12-3 or TRBV12-4 combines with J gene TRBJ2-3; weak D call: TRBD2 (6 bases). With 5 bases removed from V and 0 bases from J, the gap between germline ends came to 18 bases. This CDR3 contains 17 residues. CDR3 nucleotides: TGTGCCAGCAGTCTCAGTGGGACGGGGACTAGCACAGATACGCAGTATTTT. This codes for CASSLSGTGTSTDTQYF.

This rearrangement joins TRBV12-3 or TRBV12-4 to TRBJ2-7, with D uncertain. The CDR3 has 11 amino acids. V dropped 2 bases and J dropped 5 bases, with 4 bases sitting between them. This CDR3 is CASSLWNEQYF. The DNA of the CDR3 is TGTGCCAGCAGTTTATGGAACGAGCAGTACTTC.

This chain joins TRBV5-1 and TRBJ1-1; unclear D gene. The germline V and J ends were trimmed by 2 bases and 4 bases, with 9 bases remaining between them. The CDR3 sequence is 13 residues long. Germline CDR1 reads SGHRS; CDR2 reads YFSETQ. The CDR3: CASSFDVGTEAFF. CDR3 bases: TGCGCCAGCAGCTTTGACGTGGGCACTGAAGCTTTCTTT.

This clonotype was detected many times. The chain has TRBV12-3 or TRBV12-4 and TRBJ1-5, with D tentatively TRBD1 (5 bases). CDR3 length equals 13 residues. V gave up 7 bases and J gave up 7 bases, with 14 bases separating them. DNA for the CDR3: TGTGCCAGCACCCTAAGCCAGGGCCAGCCCCAGCATTTT. Amino acids: CASTLSQGQPQHF.

The chain joins TRBV9 to TRBJ2-3; no clear D. Germline V CDR1 and CDR2: SGDLS, YYNGEE. V dropped 1 base and J dropped 0 bases, with 9 bases sitting between them. This CDR3 has 15 residues. The CDR3: CASSVQAVSTDTQYF. Written as DNA, the CDR3 is TGTGCCAGCAGCGTACAGGCGGTTAGCACAGATACGCAGTATTTT.

The chain joins TRBV27 to TRBJ1-2; 7 bases map to TRBD1. CDR1 and CDR2 from the germline V gene are MNHEY and SMNVEV (reference sequence). Unmatched junction bases numbered 8, after V lost 4 bases and J lost 6 bases. The CDR3 consists of 14 residues. CDR3 DNA sequence: TGTGCCAGCAGTTACTCGACAGGGCTAAATGGCTACACCTTC. Translated: CASSYSTGLNGYTF.

The chain is built from TRBV6-6 and TRBJ2-3, with a tentative D call TRBD2 (6 bases). The germline V gene encodes CDR1 MNHNY and CDR2 SVGAGI (reference sequence). V was cut by 4 bases and J by 1 base, with 15 bases left in between. This CDR3 spans 16 amino acids. The CDR3: CASSSVAVSRTDTQYF. DNA for the CDR3: TGTGCCAGCAGTTCCGTAGCGGTTTCCCGCACAGATACGCAGTATTTT.

As concerns this clonotype: A read error may produce the germline difference seen at one junction end. The V gene is TRBV6-1, the J gene TRBJ1-2; 7 bases align to TRBD1. The CDR3 extends over 15 amino acids. From germline, CDR1 is MNHNS and CDR2 SASEGT. The CDR3 protein is CASSERGQSNYAYTF. CDR3 nucleotides: TGTGCCAGCAGTGAAAGGGGGCAGAGCAACTATGCCTACACCTTC.

Note on this clonotype: A much larger clone sits a single nucleotide away, making a read error possible. V and J are TRBV4-2 and TRBJ1-2; D call uncertain. V lost 0 bases to trimming and J lost 7 bases, with 12 bases between them. This CDR3 has 14 residues. CDR1 is LGHNA and CDR2 is YNFKEQ in the germline V gene. In DNA, the CDR3 is TGTGCCAGCAGCCAAGACCTTTCCGGCTGTGGCTACACCTTC. Translated, it gives CASSQDLSGCGYTF.

This chain joins TRBV4-1 and TRBJ2-3; 8 nucleotides align to TRBD2. The J segment lost 2 bases and the V segment lost 7 bases, leaving 5 bases of the junction unmatched. Germline-derived CDR1 and CDR2 are MGHRA and YSYEKL. This CDR3 is 14 amino acids long. The chain's CDR3 is CASKSGGYTDTQYF. CDR3 nucleotide sequence: TGCGCCAGCAAAAGCGGGGGATACACAGATACGCAGTATTTT.

This clonotype was observed a handful of times. This chain uses TRBV4-1 with TRBJ2-1; weak D call: TRBD2 (5 bases). The CDR3 totals 16 residues. V lost 2 bases and J lost 8, with 19 bases in between. Germline V gives CDR1 MGHRA, CDR2 YSYEKL. The CDR3 sequence is CASSQSSGVLAYEQFF. CDR3 nucleotide sequence: TGCGCCAGCAGCCAATCGAGCGGAGTTTTAGCTTATGAGCAGTTCTTC.